The entry below describes one TCR beta chain. The target antigen is unknown. RNA transcripts provided the template for amplifying TCR beta CDR3 regions. HTBI primers were used in a first-round RT-PCR, which preceded a second-round multiplex PCR. TCRdb reprocessed the multiplex PCR reads with MiXCR, giving one entry per CDR3 protein. The sample has about 1.2 million distinct CDR3 sequences, 35% to 45% seen once. V dropped 8 bases and J dropped 7; count of bases not matched to a gene: 7. This CDR3 has 13 amino acids. Germline loops: CDR1 MNHEY, CDR2 SMNVEV (reference sequence). This sample is drawn from a study of Graves' ophthalmopathy and Graves' hyperthyroidism. Orbital computed tomography and thyroid ultrasound, along with TRAb, serum thyroxine and clinical symptoms, underpinned diagnosis. Overall study results and limits: Between ophthalmopathy and stable hyperthyroidism, a 13-signature model drew a separation with roughly 88% sensitivity and around 80% specificity. Both a roughly 70% sensitivity and an approximately 72% specificity characterized the model's predictions of ophthalmopathy progression.

The rearrangement uses TRBV27 and TRBJ1-2; 10 nucleotides line up with TRBD1. This sequence originates from an adult man with Graves' hyperthyroidism. The sequenced sample consisted of peripheral blood or thyroid tissue (not recorded which). This CDR3 reads CASRGTGVSGYTF. In nucleotides, the CDR3 is TGTGCCAGCCGGGGGACAGGGGTCAGTGGCTACACCTTC.